Presented here are 18 T cell receptor beta chains from one specimen sequenced in a study of blood T cell repertoires in COVID-19. TCRdb keeps only in-frame clones here, not all; method: immunoSEQ multiplex PCR. This table holds over 150,000 clones, around 87% found once. The sample comprised peripheral blood. These TCRs come from a man aged 35-49 years with active or convalescent COVID-19.

This clone was counted once. The chain uses TRBV27 and TRBJ2-7, with D uncertain. CDR1 and CDR2 from the germline V gene are MNHEY and SMNVEV (reference sequence). The CDR3 length is 14 residues. The V and J ends lost 6 bases and 0 bases respectively, with 12 bases between them. CDR3 nucleotide sequence: TGTGCCAGCAGCCCCTTACAGAGCTCCTACGAGCAGTACTTC. It specifies CASSPLQSSYEQYF.

This sequence joins TRBV19 and TRBJ1-1; D perhaps matches TRBD1 (5 bases). V lost 8 bases, J lost 3 bases, and 16 bases lay in between. There are 14 residues in the CDR3. CDR1 LNHDA and CDR2 SQIVND come from the germline V gene (reference sequence). CDR3 region: CASVRGGFDTEAFF. The CDR3 DNA reads as TGTGCCAGTGTAAGGGGAGGGTTTGACACTGAAGCTTTCTTT.

This chain connects TRBV5-4 to TRBJ1-1; no clear D gene. Germline assignment: CDR1 SGHNT and CDR2 YYREEE (reference sequence). V gave up 2 bases and J gave up 1 base, with 6 bases separating them. This CDR3 region has 13 residues. The CDR3 spells CASSFTGNTEAFF. The CDR3 DNA follows: TGTGCCAGCAGCTTCACCGGGAACACTGAAGCTTTCTTT.

The genes are TRBV9 and TRBJ1-5; weak D call: TRBD1 (5 bases). V shed 0 bases and J shed 6 bases, with 10 bases lying between them. The CDR3 totals 14 residues. Germline V gene lookup returns CDR1 SGDLS and CDR2 YYNGEE. The CDR3 is CASSVAGGGQPQHF. The CDR3 nucleotides read TGTGCCAGCAGCGTAGCTGGGGGAGGTCAGCCCCAGCATTTT.

This rearrangement joins TRBV5-8 to TRBJ2-2; 8 positions match TRBD2. Looked up from germline, CDR1 is SGHTS and CDR2 is YDEGEE. This CDR3 comprises 14 residues. J gave up 3 bases and V 6 bases, and 4 bases lay outside the gene matches. As DNA, the CDR3 is TGTGCCAGCAAAGCGGGGGCCTACACCGGGGAGCTGTTTTTT. It is translated as CASKAGAYTGELFF.

The chain combines TRBV7-2 with TRBJ2-5; D possibly corresponds to TRBD2 (5 bases). This CDR3 is 14 amino acids long. The V end was cut by 1 base, the J end by 5 bases, with 11 bases between. Germline lookup yields CDR1 SGHTA and CDR2 FQGNSA. CDR3 sequence (DNA): TGTGCCAGCAGCTTAGGAGGGAATCAGGAGACCCAGTACTTC. Amino acids: CASSLGGNQETQYF.

The V call is TRBV7-9, the J call TRBJ1-3; D is uncertain. The CDR3 is made up of 18 amino acids. V was shortened by 1 base and J by 0 bases, with 16 bases between the two germline ends. Germline assignment: CDR1 SEHNR and CDR2 FQNEAQ (reference sequence). CDR3 sequence: CASSLGIVLESSGNTIYF. In nucleotides, the CDR3 is TGTGCCAGCAGCTTAGGTATCGTTCTGGAGAGCTCTGGAAACACCATATATTTT.

The chain employs TRBV30 and TRBJ1-1, with TRBD1 identical over 8 bases. This CDR3 comprises 14 residues. Germline lookup yields CDR1 GTSNPN and CDR2 SVGIG (reference sequence). With V trimmed by 4 bases and J by 4 bases, 8 bases remained unmatched. The CDR3 DNA follows: TGTGCCTGGATTCCTACCAGGGGGCGCACTGAAGCTTTCTTT. Translation gives CAWIPTRGRTEAFF.

The chain recombines TRBV7-2 with TRBJ1-4; D remains unclear. V shed 0 bases and J shed 3 bases, with 8 bases lying between them. Germline V CDR1 and CDR2: SGHTA, FQGNSA. The length of the CDR3 is 15 residues. CDR3 region: CASSLAAVANEKLFF. The CDR3 DNA sequence: TGTGCCAGCAGCTTAGCGGCAGTTGCTAATGAAAAACTGTTTTTT.

This sequence joins TRBV5-6 and TRBJ1-4, with TRBD1 matching over 8 bases. The germline CDR1 and CDR2 sequences are SGHDT and YYEEEE. CDR3 length: 15 amino acids. The V gene end was trimmed by 5 bases and the J gene end by 0 bases; junction bases not matched to a gene: 3. Written as DNA, the CDR3 is TGTGCCAGCAGTACAGGGGGTCCAACTAATGAAAAACTGTTTTTT. It is translated as CASSTGGPTNEKLFF.

This chain joins TRBV3-1 (or the pseudogene TRBV3-2) and TRBJ1-4; TRBD1 matches at 7 bases. Germline V CDR1 and CDR2: LGHDT, YNNKEL (reference sequence). J lost 5 bases, V lost 4 bases, and 4 bases had no gene match. CDR3 length equals 14 residues. CDR3 amino acids: CASSPDRVNEKLFF. The CDR3 region has the DNA TGTGCCAGCAGCCCCGACAGGGTAAATGAAAAACTGTTTTTT.

CDR3 coding DNA: TGTGCCAGCAGCTCCTCCGGGGGTCACAATCAGCCCCAGCATTTT. Protein product: CASSSSGGHNQPQHF. The chain combines TRBV7-9 with TRBJ1-5; possible D gene TRBD1, 5 bases. The CDR3 spans 15 residues. Per germline, CDR1 SEHNR and CDR2 FQNEAQ (reference sequence). V lost 4 bases, J lost 3 bases, and 13 bases lay in between.

This chain joins TRBV4-1 and TRBJ2-1, with D hard to call. The germline CDR1 and CDR2 sequences are MGHRA and YSYEKL. V lost 2 bases to trimming and J lost 8 bases, with 10 bases between them. The CDR3 has 13 amino acids. CDR3 coding DNA: TGCGCCAGCAGCCAACTTATTACTGATGAGCAGTTCTTC. Amino acids: CASSQLITDEQFF.

This chain uses TRBV4-1 with TRBJ1-1; D uncertain. Germline assignment: CDR1 MGHRA and CDR2 YSYEKL. Trimming left V 1 base short and J 4 bases short, with 7 bases between. This CDR3 is 13 amino acids long. The CDR3 nucleotides read TGCGCCAGCAGCCAAGGGAGGAGCACTGAAGCTTTCTTT. Its protein product is CASSQGRSTEAFF.

The chain links TRBV19 to TRBJ1-2; TRBD1 is a possible D gene (5 bases). V was clipped by 8 bases and J by 7 bases, with 17 bases between them. This CDR3 is built from 13 residues. CDR1 and CDR2 from the germline V gene are LNHDA and SQIVND (reference sequence). CDR3 DNA: TGTGCCAGTTGGGCATGGAAAGGGGCTGGCTACACCTTC. Its translation: CASWAWKGAGYTF.

The chain has TRBV10-3 and TRBJ2-3; D gene unclear. This CDR3 contains 11 residues. The germline gives CDR1 ENHRY, CDR2 SYGVKD. The V gene lost 10 bases and the J gene lost 6 bases, with 11 bases spanning the gap. CDR3 protein: CATSPRDTQYF. CDR3 in DNA: TGTGCCACCTCGCCCCGGGATACGCAGTATTTT.

The gene calls are TRBV4-1 and TRBJ1-1; TRBD1 matches at 8 bases. V was pared by 4 bases and J by 3 bases, with 4 bases of the junction left unmatched. The germline V gene has CDR1 MGHRA and CDR2 YSYEKL. CDR3 size: 14 residues. This CDR3 is CASSRDRGYTEAFF. The CDR3 DNA sequence: TGCGCCAGCAGCCGAGACAGGGGTTACACTGAAGCTTTCTTT.

In this sample, this clone turned up a few times. The chain is built from TRBV10-3 and TRBJ1-2; D is ambiguous. Germline V CDR1 and CDR2: ENHRY, SYGVKD. Trimming left V 7 bases short and J 1 base short, with 13 bases between. The CDR3 is 14 residues long. CDR3 amino acids: CAITPRSDNYGYTF. CDR3 DNA: TGTGCCATCACGCCCCGGAGCGATAACTATGGCTACACCTTC.